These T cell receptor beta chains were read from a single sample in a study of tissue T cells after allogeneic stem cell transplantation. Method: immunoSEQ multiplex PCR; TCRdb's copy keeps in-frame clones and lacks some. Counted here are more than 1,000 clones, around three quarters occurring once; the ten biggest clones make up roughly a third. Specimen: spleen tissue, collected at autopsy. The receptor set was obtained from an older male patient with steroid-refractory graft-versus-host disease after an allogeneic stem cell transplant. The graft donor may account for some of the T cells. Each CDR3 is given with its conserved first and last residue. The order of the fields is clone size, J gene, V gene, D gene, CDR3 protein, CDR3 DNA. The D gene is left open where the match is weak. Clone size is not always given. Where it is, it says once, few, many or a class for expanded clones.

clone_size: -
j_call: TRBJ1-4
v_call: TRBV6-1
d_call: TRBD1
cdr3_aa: CASSGLQTGFNEKLFF
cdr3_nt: TGTGCCAGCAGTGGCCTCCAGACAGGGTTTAATGAAAAACTGTTTTTT

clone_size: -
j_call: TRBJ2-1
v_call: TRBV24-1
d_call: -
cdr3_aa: CATSDGDEQFF
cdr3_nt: TGTGCCACCAGTGATGGGGATGAGCAGTTCTTC

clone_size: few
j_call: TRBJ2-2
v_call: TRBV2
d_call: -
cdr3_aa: CASSHHREESHTGELFF
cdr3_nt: TGTGCCAGCAGTCACCACAGGGAGGAGTCCCACACCGGGGAGCTGTTTTTT

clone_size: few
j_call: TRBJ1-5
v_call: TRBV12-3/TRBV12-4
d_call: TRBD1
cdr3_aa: CASSYRTGQPQHF
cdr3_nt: TGTGCCAGCAGTTACCGGACAGGTCAGCCCCAGCATTTT

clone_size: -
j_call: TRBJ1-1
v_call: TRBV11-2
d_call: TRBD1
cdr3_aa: CASSSRNQGGSTEAFF
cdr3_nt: TGTGCCAGCAGCTCCCGGAATCAGGGGGGAAGCACTGAAGCTTTCTTT

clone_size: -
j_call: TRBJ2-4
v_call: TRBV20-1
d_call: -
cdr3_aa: CSARQQNIQYF
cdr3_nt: TGCAGTGCTAGACAGCAAAACATTCAGTACTTC

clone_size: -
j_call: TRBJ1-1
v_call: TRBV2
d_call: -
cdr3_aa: CASTGTTESRNTEAFF
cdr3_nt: TGTGCCAGCACAGGTACGACCGAAAGCAGGAACACTGAAGCTTTCTTT

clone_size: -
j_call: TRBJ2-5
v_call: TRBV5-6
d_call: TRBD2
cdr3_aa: CASSVGAGGGETQYF
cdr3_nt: TGCGCCAGCAGCGTGGGGGCCGGGGGGGGCGAGACCCAGTACTTC

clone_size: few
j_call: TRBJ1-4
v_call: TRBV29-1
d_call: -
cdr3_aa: CSVAWATNEKLFF
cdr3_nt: TGCAGCGTTGCCTGGGCAACTAATGAAAAACTGTTTTTT

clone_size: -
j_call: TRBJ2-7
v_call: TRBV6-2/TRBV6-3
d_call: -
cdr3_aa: CASSFGTASYEQYF
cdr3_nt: TGTGCCAGCAGTTTTGGGACGGCCTCCTACGAGCAGTACTTC

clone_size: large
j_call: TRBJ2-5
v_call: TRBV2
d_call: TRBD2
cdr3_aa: CASNQGGSGETQYF
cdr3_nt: TGTGCCAGCAACCAGGGAGGGTCTGGGGAGACCCAGTACTTC

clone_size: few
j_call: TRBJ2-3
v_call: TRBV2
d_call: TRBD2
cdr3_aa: CASSAGTSSTDTQYF
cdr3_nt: TGTGCCAGCAGTGCCGGGACTAGCTCGACAGATACGCAGTATTTT

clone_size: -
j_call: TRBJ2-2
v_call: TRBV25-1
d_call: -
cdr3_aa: CASSSDSTGELFF
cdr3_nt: TGTGCCAGCAGTTCGGATTCCACCGGGGAGCTGTTTTTT

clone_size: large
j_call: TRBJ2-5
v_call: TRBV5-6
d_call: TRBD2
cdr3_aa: CARRWGAGGGETQYF
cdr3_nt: TGTGCCCGCCGCTGGGGGGCCGGGGGGGGAGAGACCCAGTACTTC

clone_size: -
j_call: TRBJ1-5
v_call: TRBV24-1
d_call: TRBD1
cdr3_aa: CATLDRDLSNQPQHF
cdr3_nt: TGTGCCACCCTCGACAGGGATCTTAGCAATCAGCCCCAGCATTTT

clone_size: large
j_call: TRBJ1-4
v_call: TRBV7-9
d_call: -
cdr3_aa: CASSSFDGNEKLFF
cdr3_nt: TGTGCCAGCAGCTCCTTCGACGGGAATGAAAAACTGTTTTTT

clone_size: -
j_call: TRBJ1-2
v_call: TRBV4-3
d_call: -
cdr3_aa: CASSHPRGEGGLNYGYTF
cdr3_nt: TGCGCCAGCAGCCATCCCCGGGGGGAGGGGGGACTTAACTATGGCTACACCTTC

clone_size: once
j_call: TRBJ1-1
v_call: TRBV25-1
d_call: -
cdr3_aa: CASRLTQGGTEAFF
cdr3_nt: TGTGCCAGCAGACTTACTCAGGGTGGCACTGAAGCTTTCTTT